Sequencing of this TCR beta chain was carried out in a study of Ad26.COV2.S vaccination and SARS-CoV-2 variants. On the study more broadly: Each vaccinee took Ad26.COV2.S intramuscularly, once or twice 56 days apart. Study-wide findings and caveats: There was a possibility that the TCR breadth and depth analyses underestimated total T cell responses.

Regarding treatment: about 20 received Ad26.COV2.S at low or high dose, single or two shots; five or six received placebo; per-sample allocation not given. Day 63 after the first injection of vaccine or placebo was the sampling time. TCRdb's copy holds only in-frame clones and misses some; the assay was immunoSEQ multiplex PCR. The table has fewer than 600,000 clones, roughly 87% seen once. CDR3 length: 12 amino acids. The V end lost 5 bases, the J end lost 7 bases, and 6 bases lay between the germline ends. CDR1 MNHEY and CDR2 SVGEGT come from the germline V gene. Remarks on this clone: Its antigen is still unknown.

This receptor was identified in a person aged 18 to 59 who received the Ad26.COV2.S COVID-19 vaccine or a placebo. The chain links TRBV6-2 or TRBV6-3 to TRBJ1-6; D is unclear. The material sequenced was peripheral blood, taken in a trial of Ad26.COV2.S vaccine versus placebo. Written as DNA, the CDR3 is TGTGCCAGCAGTGGACGAAATTCACCCCTCCACTTT. It is translated as CASSGRNSPLHF.